The present TCR beta chain was sequenced within a study of identifying expanded T cells in peripheral blood. Sequencing used immunoSEQ multiplex PCR; TCRdb keeps in-frame clones, though not all of them. The sample shows about 100,000 clones, about 90% of them seen only once. This CDR3 is 14 amino acids long. Trimming shortened V by 8 bases and J by 5 bases, and 17 bases separated the two germline ends. CDR1 MNHNS and CDR2 SASEGT come from the germline V gene. The chain uses TRBV6-1 and TRBJ2-3; tentatively, D is TRBD2 (7 bases). Sequencing was done on a sample of blood. The sequence came from a person aged 18 to 70 in good health. This CDR3 reads CASWSAGAGDTQYF. DNA for the CDR3: TGTGCCAGCTGGTCCGCGGGGGCGGGAGATACGCAGTATTTT.